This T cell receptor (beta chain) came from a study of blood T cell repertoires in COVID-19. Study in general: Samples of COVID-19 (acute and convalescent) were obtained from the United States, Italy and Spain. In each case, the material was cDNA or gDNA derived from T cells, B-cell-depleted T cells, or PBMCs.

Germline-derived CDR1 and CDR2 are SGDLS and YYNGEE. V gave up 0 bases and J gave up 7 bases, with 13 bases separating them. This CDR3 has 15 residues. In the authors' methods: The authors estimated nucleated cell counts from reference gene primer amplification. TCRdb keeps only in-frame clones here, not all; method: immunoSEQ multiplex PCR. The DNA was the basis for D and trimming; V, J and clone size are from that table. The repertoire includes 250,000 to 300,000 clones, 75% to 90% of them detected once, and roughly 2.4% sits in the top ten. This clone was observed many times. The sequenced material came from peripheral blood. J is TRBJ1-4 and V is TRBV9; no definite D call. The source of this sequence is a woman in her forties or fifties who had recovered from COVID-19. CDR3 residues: CASSVEEGSGEKLFF. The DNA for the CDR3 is TGTGCCAGCAGCGTAGAAGAGGGCTCAGGTGAAAAACTGTTTTTT.